What follows describes a single TCR beta chain. Antigen specificity is unknown. These data are taken from a study of shared clonotypes between healthy human individuals. Whole-study context: Each donor had three CD4 naive, three CD4 memory, two CD8 naive and one CD8 memory plate. Points from the study as a whole: Larger estimated richness was generally seen in naive subsets than in memory subsets.

Some clones are missing from TCRdb's copy, which holds only in-frame ones; the method was immunoSEQ multiplex PCR. The sample has some 580,000 clones, almost 97% seen once; the top ten hold 0.055% to 0.07%. Memory CD4+ cells were the fraction left after CD45RA+ naive selection. Germline-derived CDR1 and CDR2 are SGDLS and YYNGEE. This CDR3 region has 16 residues. Trimming removed 4 bases at V and 2 bases at J, with 16 bases between. Sequencing input: naive CD4+ T cells sorted from blood. Subset defined: CD45RA+ positively selected. The chain joins TRBV9 to TRBJ2-1; D unclear. The receptor was derived from a woman aged 25 to 39 in good health. CDR3: CASSPPRGVAYNEQFF. The DNA of the CDR3 is TGTGCCAGCAGCCCCCCCCGTGGAGTAGCCTACAATGAGCAGTTCTTC. Together with reference TRBV9 and TRBJ2-1, the CDR3 gives the full variable domain: DSGVTQTPKHLITATGQRVTLRCSPRSGDLSVYWYQQSLDQGLQFLIQYYNGEERAKGNILERFSAQQFPDLHSELNLSSLELGDSALYFCASSPPRGVAYNEQFFGPGTRLTVL.